The 7 T cell receptor beta chains below come from one sample, sequenced in a study of shared clonotypes between healthy human individuals. The data were produced by immunoSEQ multiplex PCR, yet TCRdb's version contains in-frame clones alone and is incomplete. The sample lists some 530,000 clones, 65% to 85% occurring once. The sequencing sample was made of PBMCs. The receptors stem from a woman between 40 and 50 years old in good health. Some clones in this sample may be carry-over from other donors' samples.

This clone appeared a single time. This chain uses TRBV28 with TRBJ1-2; the D is unclear. The germline V gene has CDR1 MDHEN and CDR2 SYDVKM. The CDR3 has 12 amino acids. Trimming left V 8 bases short and J 5 bases short, with 12 bases between. The CDR3 DNA follows: TGTGCCAGCGGGCCCCTGGGATATGGCTACACCTTC. Residues: CASGPLGYGYTF.

This clone was detected a few times. The chain combines TRBV18 with TRBJ2-7; no firm D call. Trimming stripped 3 bases from V and 2 bases from J, with 11 bases between. CDR3 length: 14 residues. Germline CDR1 reads KGHSH; CDR2 reads LQKENI. Here the CDR3 DNA reads TGTGCCAGCTCACCCAGAGACACCGCCTACGAGCAGTACTTC. Translating it yields CASSPRDTAYEQYF.

The V and J genes are TRBV7-2 and TRBJ1-1; perhaps TRBD1 as D (6 bases). This CDR3 region has 15 residues. CDR1 is SGHTA and CDR2 is FQGNSA in the germline V gene. V lost 1 base, J lost 3 bases, and 12 bases lay in between. This CDR3 is CASSLDPGADTEAFF. The CDR3 bases are TGTGCCAGCAGCTTAGATCCAGGGGCGGACACTGAAGCTTTCTTT.

The CDR3 region is CASSQSTGIEQYF. DNA of the CDR3: TGTGCCAGCAGTCAATCGACAGGGATCGAGCAGTACTTC. This sequence joins TRBV28 and TRBJ2-7, with 7 bases matching TRBD1. Germline V gene data show CDR1 as MDHEN and CDR2 as SYDVKM. V dropped 5 bases and J dropped 6; count of bases not matched to a gene: 7. The CDR3 length is 13 residues.

Points on this clone: This is likely an artifact of a read error, given a far larger clone one base away. The gene calls are TRBV9 and TRBJ1-2; no clear D. Germline V lookup: CDR1 SGDLS, CDR2 YYNGEE. The CDR3 has 15 residues. In DNA, the CDR3 is TGTGCCAGCAGCGGGGGTACGGGTCTAATCCTTCTATTGGCCTTC. Its protein product is CASSGGTGLILLLAF.

V and J are TRBV28 and TRBJ2-5, with D hard to call. CDR3 length equals 12 residues. Germline CDR1 and CDR2: MDHEN and SYDVKM. Trimming removed 5 bases from V and 7 bases from J, with 11 bases in between. As DNA, the CDR3 is TGTGCCAGCAGTCCCGTTCGTCCGACCCAGTACTTC. Encoded protein: CASSPVRPTQYF.

Comments on this clone: One end of the junction fails to match germline, which may point to a read error. In DNA, the CDR3 is TGTACCAGCAGTGACGGAGGGCTGAGCTCCTACGAGCAGTACTTC. Translating gives CTSSDGGLSSYEQYF. The rearrangement uses TRBV2 and TRBJ2-7; D might be TRBD2 (6 bases). The CDR3 runs to 15 residues. Germline V gene lookup returns CDR1 SNHLY and CDR2 FYNNEI.